Included here is one T cell receptor (beta chain) sequence, with context. These data belong to a study of lymphopenia after photon versus proton radiotherapy. Clones were sequenced by immunoSEQ multiplex PCR, and TCRdb holds only the in-frame ones, with some missing. The sample shows around 55,000 clones, roughly 80% of them seen only once. The V gene's germline CDR1 is GTSNPN and CDR2 SVGIG (reference sequence). This CDR3 comprises 14 residues. V dropped 3 bases and J dropped 0 bases, with 11 bases sitting between them. The V and J genes are TRBV30 and TRBJ1-1; D unclear. The clonotype comes from a man aged 55-75 years with pancreatic cancer. Here the sequenced sample was peripheral blood, taken from a patient treated with proton-based radiotherapy. CDR3 nucleotide sequence: TGTGCCTGGAGAAAGACTGTCATGAACACTGAAGCTTTCTTT. Its protein is CAWRKTVMNTEAFF.